A single TCR beta chain is shown here with its context. What it binds is unknown. Germline V CDR1 and CDR2: MNHEY, SVGAGI. CDR3 length: 15 residues. The germline V and J ends were trimmed by 2 bases and 6 bases, with 14 bases remaining between them. This sample was taken from a study of vaccination and CD4 T cells after COVID-19. Study at large: The study collected post-vaccine samples a median 72 days after dose two, with a range of 14 to 241.

Sequence data for DNA of cultured CD4+ T cells were generated by the Oncomine TCR Beta short-read assay. TCRdb used MiXCR to reprocess the PCR reads, holding one entry per CDR3 protein. The top ten clones hold 6.5% to 8.5% of a sample with under 20,000 distinct CDR3 sequences, around 52% of them seen once. Treatment reported: approximately 9-day PBMC culture with coronavirus spike peptide pools or control peptides (ViraFEST assay). This sequence originates from a human donor who had recovered from COVID-19. Sequencing was done on a sample of CD4+ T cells from blood, cultured in vitro. The J gene is TRBJ1-5, the V gene TRBV6-5; D uncertain. The CDR3 DNA sequence: TGTGCCAGCAGTTACGATTTCAGGCGCTCTCAGCCCCAGCATTTT. Translation gives CASSYDFRRSQPQHF.